Reported below is one T cell receptor beta chain. A junction boundary mismatches the germline segment, possibly from a read error. The source of the sample is a study of cytomegalovirus exposure and HLA in healthy donors. CDR1 and CDR2 from the germline V gene are SQVTM and ANQGSEA. This CDR3 has 15 residues. The study ran its PCR with 60 Vbeta and 13 Jbeta primers. Repertoires were generated with immunoSEQ multiplex PCR, while TCRdb's copy carries only in-frame clones and drops some. Its table records under 70,000 clones. The gene calls are TRBV29-1 and TRBJ1-1; D may be TRBD1 (6 bases). The specimen sequenced was PBMCs. The TCR was taken from a woman younger than 45 in good health and CMV-seropositive. The CDR3 DNA reads as TGCAGCAATCTAAGGGGGGGGGCCATGTTCGCTGAAGATTTCTTT. It is translated as CSNLRGGAMFAEDFF.